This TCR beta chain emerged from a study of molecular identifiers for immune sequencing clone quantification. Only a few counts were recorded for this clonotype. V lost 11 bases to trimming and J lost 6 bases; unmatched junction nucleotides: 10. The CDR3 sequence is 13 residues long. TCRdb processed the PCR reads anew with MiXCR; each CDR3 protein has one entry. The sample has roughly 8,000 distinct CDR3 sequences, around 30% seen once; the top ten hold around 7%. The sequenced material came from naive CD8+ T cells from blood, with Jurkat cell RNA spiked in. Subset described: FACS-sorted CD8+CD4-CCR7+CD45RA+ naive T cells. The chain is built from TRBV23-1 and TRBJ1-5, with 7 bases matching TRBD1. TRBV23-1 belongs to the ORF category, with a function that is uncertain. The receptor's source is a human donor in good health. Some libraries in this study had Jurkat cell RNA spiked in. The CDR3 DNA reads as TGCGCCCGGGTAGACAGGGTGGTTCAGCCCCAGCATTTT. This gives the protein CARVDRVVQPQHF.